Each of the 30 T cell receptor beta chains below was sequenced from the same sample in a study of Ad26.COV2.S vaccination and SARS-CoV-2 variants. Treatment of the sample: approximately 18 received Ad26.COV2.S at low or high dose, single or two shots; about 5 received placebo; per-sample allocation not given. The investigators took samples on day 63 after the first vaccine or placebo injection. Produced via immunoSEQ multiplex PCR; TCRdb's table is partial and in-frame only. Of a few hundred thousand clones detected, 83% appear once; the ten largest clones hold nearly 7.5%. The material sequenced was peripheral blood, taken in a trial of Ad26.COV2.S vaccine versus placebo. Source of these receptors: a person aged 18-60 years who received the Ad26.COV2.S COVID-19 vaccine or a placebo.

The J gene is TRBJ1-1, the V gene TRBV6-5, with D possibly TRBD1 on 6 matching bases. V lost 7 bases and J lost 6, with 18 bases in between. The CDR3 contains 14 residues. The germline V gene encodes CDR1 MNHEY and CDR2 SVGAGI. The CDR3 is CASTIGQFGAEAFF. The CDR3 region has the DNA TGTGCCAGCACTATAGGACAGTTTGGGGCTGAAGCTTTCTTT.

The CDR3 DNA reads TGTGCCAGCAGGAACCTGGGGGGCACAGATACGCAGTATTTT. Its protein is CASRNLGGTDTQYF. This sequence joins TRBV3-1 (or the pseudogene TRBV3-2) and TRBJ2-3; the D gene could be TRBD1 or TRBD2 (5 bases each). Germline CDR1 and CDR2: LGHDT and YNNKEL (reference sequence). This CDR3 region has 14 residues. Trimming left V 6 bases short and J 1 base short, with 11 bases between.

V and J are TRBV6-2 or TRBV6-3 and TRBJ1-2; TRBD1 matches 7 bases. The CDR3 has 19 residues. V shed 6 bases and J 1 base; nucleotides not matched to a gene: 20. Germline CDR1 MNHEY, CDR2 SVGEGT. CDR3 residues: CASSRGTAVSVTVNYGYTF. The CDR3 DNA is TGTGCCAGCAGCCGCGGGACAGCCGTTTCGGTAACGGTTAACTATGGCTACACCTTC.

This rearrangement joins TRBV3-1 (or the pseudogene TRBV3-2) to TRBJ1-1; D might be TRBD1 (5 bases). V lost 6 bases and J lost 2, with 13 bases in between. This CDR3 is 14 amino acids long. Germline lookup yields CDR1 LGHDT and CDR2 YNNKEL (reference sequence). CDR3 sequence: CASSSRDQNTEAFF. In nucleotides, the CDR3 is TGTGCCAGCAGTTCCCGGGACCAAAACACTGAAGCTTTCTTT.

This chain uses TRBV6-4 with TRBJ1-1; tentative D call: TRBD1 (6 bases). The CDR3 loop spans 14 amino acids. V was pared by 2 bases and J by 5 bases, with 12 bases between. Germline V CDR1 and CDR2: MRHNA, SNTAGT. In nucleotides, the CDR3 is TGTGCCAGCAGTGACCAAGGGGGAAATACTGAAGCTTTCTTT. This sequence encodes CASSDQGGNTEAFF.

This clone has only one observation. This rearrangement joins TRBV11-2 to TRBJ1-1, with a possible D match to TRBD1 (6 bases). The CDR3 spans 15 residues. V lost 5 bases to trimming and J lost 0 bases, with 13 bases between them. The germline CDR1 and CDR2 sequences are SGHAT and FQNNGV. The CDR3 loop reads CASSLAGGMNTEAFF. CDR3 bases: TGTGCCAGCAGCCTGGCGGGGGGCATGAACACTGAAGCTTTCTTT.

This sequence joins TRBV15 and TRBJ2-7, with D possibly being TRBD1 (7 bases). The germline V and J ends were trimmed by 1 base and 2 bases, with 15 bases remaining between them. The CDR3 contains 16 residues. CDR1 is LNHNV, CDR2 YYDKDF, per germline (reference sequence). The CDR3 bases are TGTGCCACCAGCAGAGTGGGCGGGACAGACCCCTACGAGCAGTACTTC. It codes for CATSRVGGTDPYEQYF.

This CDR3 is CASSNLNPQGTSGSPTQETQYF. The CDR3 region has the DNA TGTGCCAGCAGCAATCTAAACCCCCAAGGGACTAGCGGGAGCCCCACACAAGAGACCCAGTACTTC. The chain uses TRBV21-1 and TRBJ2-5; TRBD2 is the table's D call and was not checked against the DNA. TRBV21-1 is assigned pseudogene status. The CDR3 has 22 residues.

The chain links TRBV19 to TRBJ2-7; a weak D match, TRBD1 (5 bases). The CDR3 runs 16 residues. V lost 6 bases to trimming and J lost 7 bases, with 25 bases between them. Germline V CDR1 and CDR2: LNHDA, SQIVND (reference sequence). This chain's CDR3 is CASSTPTGRLAMEQYF. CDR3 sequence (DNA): TGTGCCAGTAGCACCCCCACAGGTCGACTTGCCATGGAGCAGTACTTC. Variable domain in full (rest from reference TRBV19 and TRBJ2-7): DGGITQSPKYLFRKEGQNVTLSCEQNLNHDAMYWYRQDPGQGLRLIYYSQIVNDFQKGDIAEGYSVSREKKESFPLTVTSAQKNPTAFYLCASSTPTGRLAMEQYFGPGTRLTVT.

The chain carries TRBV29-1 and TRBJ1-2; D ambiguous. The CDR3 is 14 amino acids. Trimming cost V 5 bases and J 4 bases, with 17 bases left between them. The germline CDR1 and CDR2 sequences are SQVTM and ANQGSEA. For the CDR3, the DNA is TGCAGCGTTTATTTAACTGCTACCCGCTATGGCTACACCTTC. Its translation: CSVYLTATRYGYTF.

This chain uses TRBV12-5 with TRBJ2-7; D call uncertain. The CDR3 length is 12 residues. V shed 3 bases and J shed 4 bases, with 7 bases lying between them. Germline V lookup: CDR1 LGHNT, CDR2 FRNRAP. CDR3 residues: CASGLNHYEQYF. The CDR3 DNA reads TGTGCTAGTGGTTTAAATCATTACGAGCAGTACTTC.

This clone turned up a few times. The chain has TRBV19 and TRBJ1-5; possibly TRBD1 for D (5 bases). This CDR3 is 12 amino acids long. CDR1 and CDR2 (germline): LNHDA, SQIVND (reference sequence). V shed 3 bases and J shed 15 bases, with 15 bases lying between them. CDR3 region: CASSIRTSALHF. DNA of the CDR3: TGTGCCAGTAGTATCAGGACATCAGCGTTGCATTTT.

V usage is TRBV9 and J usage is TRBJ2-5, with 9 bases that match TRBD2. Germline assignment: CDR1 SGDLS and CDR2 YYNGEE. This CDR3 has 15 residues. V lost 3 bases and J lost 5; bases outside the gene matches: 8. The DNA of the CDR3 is TGTGCCAGCAGCGCTGAGCGGGCGGGGGGGGAGACCCAGTACTTC. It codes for CASSAERAGGETQYF.

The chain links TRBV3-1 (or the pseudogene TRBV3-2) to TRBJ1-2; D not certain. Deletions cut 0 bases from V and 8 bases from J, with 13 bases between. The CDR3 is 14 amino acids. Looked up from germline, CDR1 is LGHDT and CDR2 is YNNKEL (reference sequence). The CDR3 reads CASSQDGESRGYTF. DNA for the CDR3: TGTGCCAGCAGCCAAGATGGAGAAAGTCGGGGCTACACCTTC.

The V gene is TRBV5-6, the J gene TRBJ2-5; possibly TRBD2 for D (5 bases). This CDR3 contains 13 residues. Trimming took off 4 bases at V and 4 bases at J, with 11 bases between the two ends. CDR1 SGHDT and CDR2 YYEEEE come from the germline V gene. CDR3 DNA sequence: TGTGCCAGCAGCATGACTAATAGAGAGACCCAGTACTTC. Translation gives CASSMTNRETQYF. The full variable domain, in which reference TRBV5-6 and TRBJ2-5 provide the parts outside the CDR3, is DAGVTQSPTHLIKTRGQQVTLRCSPKSGHDTVSWYQQALGQGPQFIFQYYEEEERQRGNFPDRFSGHQFPNYSSELNVNALLLGDSALYLCASSMTNRETQYFGPGTRLLVL.

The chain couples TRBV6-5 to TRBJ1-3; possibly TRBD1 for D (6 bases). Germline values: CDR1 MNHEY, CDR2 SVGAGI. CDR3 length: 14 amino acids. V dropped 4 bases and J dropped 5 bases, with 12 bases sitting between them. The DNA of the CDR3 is TGTGCCAGCAGTTCTAGGACAGCGAGAAACACCATATATTTT. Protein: CASSSRTARNTIYF.

The CDR3 loop reads CASSPFTGGGSYGYTF. CDR3 in DNA: TGTGCCAGCAGCCCTTTCACAGGGGGCGGGAGCTATGGCTACACCTTC. The gene calls are TRBV11-3 and TRBJ1-2, with 9 bases lining up with TRBD1. Germline CDR1 SGHNT, CDR2 YENEEA. The CDR3 spans 16 residues. V dropped 5 bases and J dropped 4; count of bases not matched to a gene: 11.

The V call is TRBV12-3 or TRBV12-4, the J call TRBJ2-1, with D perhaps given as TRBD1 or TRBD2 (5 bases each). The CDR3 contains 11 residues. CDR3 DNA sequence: TGTGCTTGCCGAGGGGTAAATGAGCAGTTCTTC. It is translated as CACRGVNEQFF.

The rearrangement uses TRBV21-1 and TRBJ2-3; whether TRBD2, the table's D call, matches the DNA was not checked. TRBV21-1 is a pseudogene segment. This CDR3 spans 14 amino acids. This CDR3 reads CASSKGTSTDTQYF. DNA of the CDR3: TGTGCCAGCAGCAAAGGGACTAGCACAGATACGCAGTATTTT.

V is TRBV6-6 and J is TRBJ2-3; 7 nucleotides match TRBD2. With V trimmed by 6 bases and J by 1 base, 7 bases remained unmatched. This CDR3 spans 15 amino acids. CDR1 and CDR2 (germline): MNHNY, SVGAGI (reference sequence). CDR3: CASRQTSRGTDTQYF. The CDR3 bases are TGTGCCAGCAGGCAGACTAGCCGGGGCACAGATACGCAGTATTTT.

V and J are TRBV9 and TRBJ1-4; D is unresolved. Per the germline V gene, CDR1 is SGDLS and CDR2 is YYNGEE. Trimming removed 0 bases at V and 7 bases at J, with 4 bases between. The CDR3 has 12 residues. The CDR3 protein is CASSVAGEKLFF. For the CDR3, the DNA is TGTGCCAGCAGCGTAGCTGGTGAAAAACTGTTTTTT. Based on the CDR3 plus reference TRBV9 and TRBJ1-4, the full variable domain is DSGVTQTPKHLITATGQRVTLRCSPRSGDLSVYWYQQSLDQGLQFLIQYYNGEERAKGNILERFSAQQFPDLHSELNLSSLELGDSALYFCASSVAGEKLFFGSGTQLSVL.

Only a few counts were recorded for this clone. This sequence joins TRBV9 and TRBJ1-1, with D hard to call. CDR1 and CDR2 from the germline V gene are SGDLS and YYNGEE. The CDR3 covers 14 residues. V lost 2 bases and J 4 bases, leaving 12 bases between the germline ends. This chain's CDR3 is CASSVSQGSTEAFF. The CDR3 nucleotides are TGTGCCAGCAGCGTTAGTCAAGGGAGCACTGAAGCTTTCTTT.

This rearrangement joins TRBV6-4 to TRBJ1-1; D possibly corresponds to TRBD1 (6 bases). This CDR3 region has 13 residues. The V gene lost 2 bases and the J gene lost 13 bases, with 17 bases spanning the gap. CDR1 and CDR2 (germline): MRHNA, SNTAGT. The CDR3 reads CASSDRPDREVFF. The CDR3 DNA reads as TGTGCCAGCAGTGACCGCCCGGACAGAGAGGTTTTCTTT.

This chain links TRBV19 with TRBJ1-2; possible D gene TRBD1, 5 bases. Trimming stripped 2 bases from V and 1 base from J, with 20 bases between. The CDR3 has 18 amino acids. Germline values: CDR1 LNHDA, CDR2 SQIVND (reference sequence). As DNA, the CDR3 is TGTGCCAGTAGTATAAGACAGCCCGGAAGGGGTTTTAACTATGGCTACACCTTC. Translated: CASSIRQPGRGFNYGYTF.

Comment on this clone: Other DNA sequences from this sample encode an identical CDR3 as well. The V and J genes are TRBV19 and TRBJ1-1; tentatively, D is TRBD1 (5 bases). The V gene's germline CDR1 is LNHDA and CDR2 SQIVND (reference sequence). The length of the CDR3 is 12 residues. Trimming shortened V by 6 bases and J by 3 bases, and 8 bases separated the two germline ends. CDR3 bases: TGTGCCAGTAGGCAGGGTGACACTGAAGCTTTCTTT. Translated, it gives CASRQGDTEAFF.

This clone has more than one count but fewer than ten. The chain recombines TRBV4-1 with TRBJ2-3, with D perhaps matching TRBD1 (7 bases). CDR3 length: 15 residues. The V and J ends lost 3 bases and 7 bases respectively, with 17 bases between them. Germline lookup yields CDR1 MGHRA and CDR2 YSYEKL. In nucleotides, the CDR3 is TGCGCCAGCAGCCACATAGACAGGGACTTGAATACGCAGTATTTT. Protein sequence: CASSHIDRDLNTQYF.

The CDR3 nucleotides are TGTGCCAGCAGTTTAGGGGCTAGTCCCGAGACCCAGTACTTC. Its translation is CASSLGASPETQYF. The rearrangement uses TRBV28 and TRBJ2-5; D is perhaps TRBD1 (5 bases). V was shortened by 2 bases and J by 5 bases, with 12 bases between the two germline ends. Germline CDR1 MDHEN, CDR2 SYDVKM. CDR3 length equals 14 residues. The full variable domain, with the rest looked up from reference TRBV28 and TRBJ2-5, is DVKVTQSSRYLVKRTGEKVFLECVQDMDHENMFWYRQDPGLGLRLIYFSYDVKMKEKGDIPEGYSVSREKKERFSLILESASTNQTSMYLCASSLGASPETQYFGPGTRLLVL.

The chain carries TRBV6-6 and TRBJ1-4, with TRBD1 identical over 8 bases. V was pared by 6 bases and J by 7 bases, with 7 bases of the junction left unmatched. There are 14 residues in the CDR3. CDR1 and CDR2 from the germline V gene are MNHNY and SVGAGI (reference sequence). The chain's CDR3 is CASRTQGVTEKLFF. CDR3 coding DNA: TGTGCCAGCAGAACACAGGGGGTGACTGAAAAACTGTTTTTT.

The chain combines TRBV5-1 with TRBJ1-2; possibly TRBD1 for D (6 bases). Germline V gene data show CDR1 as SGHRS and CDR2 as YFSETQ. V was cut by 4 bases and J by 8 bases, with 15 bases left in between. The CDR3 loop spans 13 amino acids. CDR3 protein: CASSTRTAGGYTF. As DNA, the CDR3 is TGCGCCAGCAGCACTCGGACAGCTGGGGGCTACACCTTC.

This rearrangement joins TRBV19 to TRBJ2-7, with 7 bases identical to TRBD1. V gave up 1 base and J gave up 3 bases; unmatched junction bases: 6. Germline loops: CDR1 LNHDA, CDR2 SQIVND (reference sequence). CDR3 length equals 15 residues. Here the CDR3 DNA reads TGTGCCAGTAGTATAGGGTCGACAGGGAGCTACGAGCAGTACTTC. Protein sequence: CASSIGSTGSYEQYF.